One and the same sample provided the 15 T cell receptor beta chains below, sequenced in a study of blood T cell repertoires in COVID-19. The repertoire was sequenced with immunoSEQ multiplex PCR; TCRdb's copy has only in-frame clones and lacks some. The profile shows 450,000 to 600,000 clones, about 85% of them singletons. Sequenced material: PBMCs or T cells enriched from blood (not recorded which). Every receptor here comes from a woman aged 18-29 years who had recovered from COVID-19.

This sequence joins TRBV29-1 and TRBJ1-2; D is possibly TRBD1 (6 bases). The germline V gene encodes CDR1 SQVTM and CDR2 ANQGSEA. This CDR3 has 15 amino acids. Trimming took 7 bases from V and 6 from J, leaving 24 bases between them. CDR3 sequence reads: CSAETAFRGSNGYTF. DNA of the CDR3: TGCAGCGCTGAGACGGCCTTCAGGGGATCCAATGGCTACACCTTC.

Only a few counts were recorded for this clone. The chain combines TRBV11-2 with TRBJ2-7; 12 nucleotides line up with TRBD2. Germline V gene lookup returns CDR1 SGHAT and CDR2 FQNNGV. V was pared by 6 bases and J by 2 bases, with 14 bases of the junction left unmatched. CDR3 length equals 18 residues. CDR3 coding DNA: TGTGCCAGCAGTCCCATCTCCCGGACTAGCGGGGATACCTACGAGCAGTACTTC. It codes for CASSPISRTSGDTYEQYF.

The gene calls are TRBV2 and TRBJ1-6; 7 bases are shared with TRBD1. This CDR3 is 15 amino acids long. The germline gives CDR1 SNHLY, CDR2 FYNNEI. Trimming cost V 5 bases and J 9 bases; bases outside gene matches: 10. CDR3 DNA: TGTGCCAGCAGTTGGTCAGACAGGGATGGTTCACCCCTCCACTTT. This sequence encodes CASSWSDRDGSPLHF.

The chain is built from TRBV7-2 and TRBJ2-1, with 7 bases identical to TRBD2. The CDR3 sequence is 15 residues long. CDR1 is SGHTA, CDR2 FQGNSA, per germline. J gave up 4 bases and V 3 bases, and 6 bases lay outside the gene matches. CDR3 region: CASSFSGLGYNEQFF. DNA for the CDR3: TGTGCCAGCAGCTTTAGCGGGCTGGGTTACAATGAGCAGTTCTTC.

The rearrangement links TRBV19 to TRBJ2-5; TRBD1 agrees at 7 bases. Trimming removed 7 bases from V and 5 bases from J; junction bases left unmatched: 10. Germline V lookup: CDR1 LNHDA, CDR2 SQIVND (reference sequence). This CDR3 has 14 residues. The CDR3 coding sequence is TGTGCCAGTAAAAATCTCGGCAGGGGGGAGACCCAGTACTTC. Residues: CASKNLGRGETQYF.

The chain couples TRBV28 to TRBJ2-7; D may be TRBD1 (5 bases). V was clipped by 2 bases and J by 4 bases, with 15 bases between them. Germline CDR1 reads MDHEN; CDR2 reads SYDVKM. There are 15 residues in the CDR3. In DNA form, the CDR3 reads TGTGCCAGCAGTTTACAAACAGGCACCCTATACGAGCAGTACTTC. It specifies CASSLQTGTLYEQYF. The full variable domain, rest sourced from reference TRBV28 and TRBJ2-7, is DVKVTQSSRYLVKRTGEKVFLECVQDMDHENMFWYRQDPGLGLRLIYFSYDVKMKEKGDIPEGYSVSREKKERFSLILESASTNQTSMYLCASSLQTGTLYEQYFGPGTRLTVT.

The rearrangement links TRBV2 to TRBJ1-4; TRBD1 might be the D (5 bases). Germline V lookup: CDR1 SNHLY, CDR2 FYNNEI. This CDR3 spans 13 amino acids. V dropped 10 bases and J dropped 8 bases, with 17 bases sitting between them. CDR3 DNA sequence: TGTGCCACGACGATAGACAGTGCGGAAAAACTGTTTTTT. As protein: CATTIDSAEKLFF.

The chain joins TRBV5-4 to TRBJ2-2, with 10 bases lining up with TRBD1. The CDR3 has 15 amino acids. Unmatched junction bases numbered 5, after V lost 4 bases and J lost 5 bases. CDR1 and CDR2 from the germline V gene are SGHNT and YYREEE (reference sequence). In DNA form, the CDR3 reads TGTGCCAGCAGCATGGACAGGGGGAAGACCGGGGAGCTGTTTTTT. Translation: CASSMDRGKTGELFF. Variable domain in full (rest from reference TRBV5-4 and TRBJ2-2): ETGVTQSPTHLIKTRGQQVTLRCSSQSGHNTVSWYQQALGQGPQFIFQYYREEENGRGNFPPRFSGLQFPNYSSELNVNALELDDSALYLCASSMDRGKTGELFFGEGSRLTVL.

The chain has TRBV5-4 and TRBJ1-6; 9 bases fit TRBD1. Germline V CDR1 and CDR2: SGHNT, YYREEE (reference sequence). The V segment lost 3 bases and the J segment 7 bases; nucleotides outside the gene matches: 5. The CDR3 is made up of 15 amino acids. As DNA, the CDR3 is TGTGCCAGCAGCTGGGGGGACAGGGCGAATTCACCCCTCCACTTT. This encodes CASSWGDRANSPLHF.

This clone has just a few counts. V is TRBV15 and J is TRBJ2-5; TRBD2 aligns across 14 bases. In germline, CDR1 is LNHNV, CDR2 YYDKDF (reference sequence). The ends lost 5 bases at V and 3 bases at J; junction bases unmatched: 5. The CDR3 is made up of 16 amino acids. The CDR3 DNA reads TGTGCCACCAGCCCCGGACTAGCGGGGGGTAAAGAGACCCAGTACTTC. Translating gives CATSPGLAGGKETQYF.

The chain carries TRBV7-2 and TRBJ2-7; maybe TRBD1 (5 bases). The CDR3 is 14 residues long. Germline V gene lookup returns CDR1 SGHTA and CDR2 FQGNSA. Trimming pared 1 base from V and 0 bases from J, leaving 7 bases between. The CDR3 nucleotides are TGTGCCAGCAGCTTAGTGCAGGGCTCCTACGAGCAGTACTTC. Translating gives CASSLVQGSYEQYF.

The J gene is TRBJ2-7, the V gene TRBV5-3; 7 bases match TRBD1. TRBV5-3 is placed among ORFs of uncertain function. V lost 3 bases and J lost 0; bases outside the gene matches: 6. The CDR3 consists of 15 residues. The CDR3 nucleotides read TGTGCCAGAAGCTCTAATCACAGGGGCTCCTACGAGCAGTACTTC. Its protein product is CARSSNHRGSYEQYF.

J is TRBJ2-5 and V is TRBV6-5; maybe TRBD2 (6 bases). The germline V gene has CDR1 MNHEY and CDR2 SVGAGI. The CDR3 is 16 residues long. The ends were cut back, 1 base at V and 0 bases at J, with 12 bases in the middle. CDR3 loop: CASSYFGGPHQETQYF. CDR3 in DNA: TGTGCCAGCAGTTACTTCGGGGGACCCCACCAAGAGACCCAGTACTTC.

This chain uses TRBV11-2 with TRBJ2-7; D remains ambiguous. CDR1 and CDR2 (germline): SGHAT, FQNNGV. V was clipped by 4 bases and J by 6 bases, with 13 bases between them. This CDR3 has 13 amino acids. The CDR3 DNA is TGTGCCAGCAGCTCAGATGTGCGGCGCGAGCAGTACTTC. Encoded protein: CASSSDVRREQYF.

CDR3 sequence reads: CASRYGQQTEAFF. The CDR3 DNA reads TGCGCCAGCAGGTACGGACAGCAGACTGAAGCTTTCTTT. The chain combines TRBV5-1 with TRBJ1-1; D might be TRBD1 (6 bases). The CDR3 covers 13 residues. Trimming removed 5 bases at V and 5 bases at J, with 13 bases between. The V gene's germline CDR1 is SGHRS and CDR2 YFSETQ.